This T cell receptor beta chain was documented in a study of control samples from healthy donors and cancer patients. TCRdb's copy holds only in-frame clones and misses some; the assay was immunoSEQ multiplex PCR. This table holds over 85,000 clones, 92% found once. The CDR3 runs 14 residues. Germline CDR1 is MNHEY and CDR2 is SMNVEV (reference sequence). Deletions cut 3 bases from V and 3 bases from J, with 8 bases between. The TCR sequence derives from a woman in her late teens or twenties in good health. The sequenced sample consisted of blood. This chain joins TRBV27 and TRBJ2-2; weak D call: TRBD2 (6 bases). The CDR3 DNA sequence: TGTGCCAGCAGTTTGGAGGGACACACCGGGGAGCTGTTTTTT. This sequence encodes CASSLEGHTGELFF.